The 18 T cell receptor beta chains reported below all come from one sample, sequenced in a study of T cells in localized non-small cell lung cancer. Some clones are missing from TCRdb's copy, which holds only in-frame ones; the method was immunoSEQ multiplex PCR. The sample lists about 4,000 clones; around 40% were seen once. This material consisted of lung tumor tissue, taken before any cancer treatment. The receptors come from a woman aged 40 to 75 with stage I lung adenocarcinoma.

V usage is TRBV30 and J usage is TRBJ2-7; D gene ambiguous. Germline lookup yields CDR1 GTSNPN and CDR2 SVGIG (reference sequence). V was pared by 2 bases and J by 4 bases, with 15 bases between. The CDR3 is 14 amino acids. For the CDR3, the DNA is TGTGCCTGGAGTAAGATCCGGTTAAGGTACGAGCAGTACTTC. Translated: CAWSKIRLRYEQYF.

In its sample, this clone ranks as medium-sized. This chain uses TRBV6-8 with TRBJ2-1, with 13 bases aligning to TRBD2. Germline CDR1 MNHGY, CDR2 SAAAGT. J gave up 7 bases and V 2 bases, and 8 bases lay outside the gene matches. This CDR3 is built from 17 residues. CDR3 in amino acids: CASSYSPGTSGVNEQFF. The CDR3 DNA is TGTGCCAGCAGTTACAGCCCCGGGACTAGCGGGGTAAATGAGCAGTTCTTC.

This clone is medium-sized. The chain combines TRBV6-8 with TRBJ2-2; no clear D gene. Trimming removed 2 bases at V and 0 bases at J, with 4 bases between. The CDR3 has 14 residues. Germline V gene sequence: CDR1 MNHGY, CDR2 SAAAGT. DNA for the CDR3: TGTGCCAGCAGTTACACCGCGAACACCGGGGAGCTGTTTTTT. It translates to CASSYTANTGELFF.

The chain recombines TRBV11-3 with TRBJ2-7; possibly TRBD1 or TRBD2 for D (5 bases each). Trimming removed 5 bases from V and 3 bases from J, with 29 bases in between. Germline V CDR1 and CDR2: SGHNT, YENEEA. This CDR3 has 19 amino acids. CDR3 sequence reads: CASSQATRRRGREGYEQYF. The CDR3 DNA follows: TGTGCCAGCAGCCAAGCAACTCGACGAAGGGGCCGAGAGGGCTACGAGCAGTACTTC.

The V call is TRBV9, the J call TRBJ2-1; TRBD2 agrees at 9 bases. Germline V gene data show CDR1 as SGDLS and CDR2 as YYNGEE. The CDR3 runs 18 residues. With V trimmed by 5 bases and J by 7 bases, 19 bases remained unmatched. The chain's CDR3 is CASSVGSGRATKSNEQFF. CDR3 DNA: TGTGCCAGCAGTGTTGGTAGCGGGAGAGCCACTAAGAGTAATGAGCAGTTCTTC.

The rearrangement joins TRBV4-1 to TRBJ2-1; 8 bases align to TRBD2. Per the germline V gene, CDR1 is MGHRA and CDR2 is YSYEKL. The CDR3 runs 18 residues. V was pared by 0 bases and J by 7 bases, with 14 bases of the junction left unmatched. In DNA, the CDR3 is TGCGCCAGCAGCCAAGATGATGGCATGGGGACTAGTACGAATGAGCAGTTCTTC. The encoded protein is CASSQDDGMGTSTNEQFF.

The CDR3 DNA reads TGTGCCAGCTCACCCGAGCCGAGGGGCAGTATGGGCAAAAACATTCAGTACTTC. Its protein is CASSPEPRGSMGKNIQYF. The chain couples TRBV18 to TRBJ2-4; perhaps D is TRBD1 or TRBD2 (5 bases each). This CDR3 region has 18 residues. The germline V gene has CDR1 KGHSH and CDR2 LQKENI. V was cut by 3 bases and J by 3 bases, with 21 bases left in between.

The V and J genes are TRBV1 and TRBJ1-1. TRBV1 is an annotated pseudogene. The CDR3 is made up of 12 amino acids. CDR3 amino acids: CASSGWDTEAFF. The DNA for the CDR3 is TGCGCCAGCTCCGGGTGGGACACTGAAGCTTTCTTT.

This rearrangement joins TRBV19 to TRBJ1-1; 8 bases line up with TRBD1. The V gene end was trimmed by 10 bases and the J gene end by 5 bases; junction bases not matched to a gene: 6. The germline V gene has CDR1 LNHDA and CDR2 SQIVND (reference sequence). The CDR3 has 12 residues. In DNA form, the CDR3 reads TGTGCCACCCTCGGGGACAGGACTGAAGCTTTCTTT. This encodes CATLGDRTEAFF.

This clone is labeled medium-sized. The chain is built from TRBV4-1 and TRBJ1-1; tentative D call: TRBD1 (6 bases). V was pared by 2 bases and J by 5 bases, with 15 bases between. The CDR3 loop spans 15 amino acids. Germline assignment: CDR1 MGHRA and CDR2 YSYEKL. CDR3 sequence reads: CASSQTALQGTEAFF. CDR3 bases: TGCGCCAGCAGCCAAACGGCGCTACAGGGAACTGAAGCTTTCTTT.

This sequence joins TRBV18 and TRBJ2-7; D is unresolved. The CDR3 contains 13 residues. Germline V gene lookup returns CDR1 KGHSH and CDR2 LQKENI. Trimming cost V 1 base and J 3 bases, with 7 bases left between them. The CDR3 here is CASSPLNYYEQYF. The CDR3 DNA follows: TGTGCCAGCTCACCACTCAATTACTACGAGCAGTACTTC. Full variable domain (remainder filled in from reference TRBV18 and TRBJ2-7): NAGVMQNPRHLVRRRGQEARLRCSPMKGHSHVYWYRQLPEEGLKFMVYLQKENIIDESGMPKERFSAEFPKEGPSILRIQQVVRGDSAAYFCASSPLNYYEQYFGPGTRLTVT.

This clone was picked up a small number of times. The chain couples TRBV11-3 to TRBJ1-4; 8 nucleotides match TRBD1. The CDR3 has 14 residues. J gave up 8 bases and V 5 bases, and 7 bases lay outside the gene matches. Per the germline V gene, CDR1 is SGHNT and CDR2 is YENEEA. The CDR3 nucleotides are TGTGCCAGCAGCCAGGACAGGGCCTCAGAAAAACTGTTTTTT. Translated, it gives CASSQDRASEKLFF.

This chain links TRBV19 with TRBJ2-4, with 8 bases fitting TRBD1. This CDR3 comprises 15 residues. CDR1 is LNHDA and CDR2 is SQIVND in the germline V gene (reference sequence). Trimming cost V 3 bases and J 1 base; bases outside gene matches: 2. CDR3 sequence reads: CASSMTGAAKNIQYF. In nucleotides, the CDR3 is TGTGCCAGTAGTATGACAGGGGCTGCCAAAAACATTCAGTACTTC.

This clone was counted a few times. This rearrangement joins TRBV12-5 to TRBJ2-7; D is unclear. CDR3 size: 13 residues. Per the germline V gene, CDR1 is LGHNT and CDR2 is FRNRAP. The DNA for the CDR3 is TGTGCCAGCACCCCCTACCCGATGAGCGAGCAGTACTTC. This encodes CASTPYPMSEQYF.

This clone appeared a few times. V gene TRBV1 combines with J gene TRBJ2-7; whether TRBD2, the table's D call, matches the DNA was not checked. TRBV1 is designated a pseudogene. CDR3 length equals 13 residues. The CDR3, as DNA: TGCGCCAGCAGCCAAGACCCTACGGGCGAGCAGTACTTC. Protein product: CASSQDPTGEQYF.

V usage is TRBV18 and J usage is TRBJ2-1; TRBD1 matches at 9 bases. V lost 5 bases to trimming and J lost 8 bases; unmatched junction nucleotides: 4. There are 13 residues in the CDR3. Germline CDR1 and CDR2: KGHSH and LQKENI. CDR3 DNA sequence: TGTGCCAGCTCAGGGACAGGGCGGGATGAGCAGTTCTTC. Protein product: CASSGTGRDEQFF.

This clone is medium-sized. The CDR3 nucleotides read TGCGCCAGCAGCCAAGAAATAGTTTTGGTGTACAATGAGCAGTTCTTC. Its protein product is CASSQEIVLVYNEQFF. The chain uses TRBV4-1 and TRBJ2-1; no definite D call. V was clipped by 0 bases and J by 4 bases, with 13 bases between them. The CDR3 totals 16 residues. CDR1 is MGHRA and CDR2 is YSYEKL in the germline V gene.

This chain links TRBV9 with TRBJ2-5; no clear D. Per germline, CDR1 SGDLS and CDR2 YYNGEE. The CDR3 runs to 13 residues. Trimming left V 0 bases short and J 5 bases short, with 8 bases between. CDR3 DNA: TGTGCCAGCAGCGTAGCTACTCAGGAGACCCAGTACTTC. It encodes CASSVATQETQYF.